The 29 T cell receptor beta chains below come from one sample, sequenced in a study of shared clonotypes between healthy human individuals. The naive CD8 fraction comprised CD45RO-negative cells positively selected for CCR7 and excluded terminally differentiated effector memory CD45RA+ cells. Clones were sequenced by immunoSEQ multiplex PCR, and TCRdb holds only the in-frame ones, with some missing. The profile shows about 2.1 million clones, roughly 91% of them singletons. The specimen sequenced was naive CD8+ T cells from PBMCs. The origin of the receptors is a man aged 18 to 35 in good health. Some clones in this sample may be carry-over from other donors' samples.

The V and J genes are TRBV14 and TRBJ2-1; tentatively, D is TRBD1 or TRBD2 (7 bases each). V was shortened by 4 bases and J by 7 bases, with 17 bases between the two germline ends. This CDR3 is built from 15 residues. The germline V gene encodes CDR1 SGHDN and CDR2 FVKESK. In DNA, the CDR3 is TGTGCCAGCAGCCCACGACAGGGAGGGAGGAATGAGCAGTTCTTC. Translated, it gives CASSPRQGGRNEQFF.

This chain connects TRBV4-3 to TRBJ2-7, with TRBD1 identical over 12 bases. CDR3 length: 17 residues. Germline V gene data show CDR1 as LGHNA and CDR2 as YSLEER. Trimming at V came to 4 bases and at J to 4 bases, leaving 11 bases not matched to a gene. CDR3 loop: CASSPMGGGQGAYEQYF. The CDR3 region has the DNA TGCGCCAGCAGCCCCATGGGGGGGGGACAGGGGGCGTACGAGCAGTACTTC.

This chain links TRBV11-1 with TRBJ2-3; D is possibly TRBD2 (6 bases). This CDR3 contains 16 residues. CDR1 is SGHAT, CDR2 FQDESV, per germline (reference sequence). V was clipped by 2 bases and J by 2 bases, with 14 bases between them. The CDR3 region is CASSLTRGKNTDTQYF. For the CDR3, the DNA is TGTGCCAGCAGCTTAACCCGCGGGAAAAACACAGATACGCAGTATTTT.

V is TRBV7-6 and J is TRBJ2-2, with a possible D match to TRBD2 (6 bases). Germline CDR1 is SGHVS and CDR2 is FNYEAQ. The CDR3 sequence is 21 residues long. Trimming took 0 bases from V and 1 from J, leaving 24 bases between them. CDR3 nucleotides: TGTGCCAGCAGCTTAGCGCCCGGTGGGTTCAGCGGGTCTTTGAACACCGGGGAGCTGTTTTTT. Its protein product is CASSLAPGGFSGSLNTGELFF.

The chain has TRBV6-5 and TRBJ1-1, with D tentatively TRBD1 (6 bases). Trimming left V 6 bases short and J 2 bases short, with 10 bases between. CDR1 and CDR2 (germline): MNHEY, SVGAGI. CDR3 length: 13 amino acids. This CDR3 is CASRNRENTEAFF. The CDR3 nucleotides read TGTGCCAGCAGGAACAGGGAAAACACTGAAGCTTTCTTT.

The chain couples TRBV7-8 to TRBJ1-4, with D unresolved. CDR3 length: 19 residues. V was trimmed by 1 base and J by 8 bases, leaving 26 bases between them. CDR1 SGHVS and CDR2 FQNEAQ come from the germline V gene. CDR3 DNA: TGTGCCAGCAGCTTAGATGGTACTGGGATGGGGTACATAGGCGAAAAACTGTTTTTT. It translates to CASSLDGTGMGYIGEKLFF.

The chain employs TRBV28 and TRBJ1-5, with D hard to call. V was shortened by 3 bases and J by 9 bases, with 12 bases between the two germline ends. Germline V gene lookup returns CDR1 MDHEN and CDR2 SYDVKM. The CDR3 spans 13 residues. The CDR3 DNA sequence: TGTGCCAGCAGTTTTGTTTTCGGTCGGCCCCAGCATTTT. It specifies CASSFVFGRPQHF. Full variable domain (outside the CDR3, taken from reference TRBV28 and TRBJ1-5): DVKVTQSSRYLVKRTGEKVFLECVQDMDHENMFWYRQDPGLGLRLIYFSYDVKMKEKGDIPEGYSVSREKKERFSLILESASTNQTSMYLCASSFVFGRPQHFGDGTRLSIL.

This clone was seen more than once but under ten times. The chain combines TRBV7-9 with TRBJ1-4, with D unclear. Germline V lookup: CDR1 SEHNR, CDR2 FQNEAQ (reference sequence). CDR3 length equals 13 residues. Trimming shortened V by 4 bases and J by 7 bases, and 10 bases separated the two germline ends. In DNA, the CDR3 is TGTGCCAGCAGCTCACCCTCTACTGAAAAACTGTTTTTT. Amino acids: CASSSPSTEKLFF.

The rearrangement links TRBV5-6 to TRBJ2-7, with 8 bases aligning to TRBD2. This CDR3 comprises 15 residues. The germline CDR1 and CDR2 sequences are SGHDT and YYEEEE. The V and J ends lost 2 bases and 6 bases, in that order; junction bases with no gene match: 10. The DNA for the CDR3 is TGTGCCAGCAGCTTTTTTTCCGGGAGGGCCCTCGAGCAGTACTTC. The encoded protein is CASSFFSGRALEQYF.

V is TRBV4-3 and J is TRBJ2-2, with D maybe TRBD2 (5 bases). Germline lookup yields CDR1 LGHNA and CDR2 YSLEER. V was trimmed by 4 bases and J by 7 bases, leaving 16 bases between them. CDR3 length: 15 amino acids. The CDR3 reads CASSPTSAGGGELFF. The CDR3 DNA is TGCGCCAGCAGCCCCACTAGTGCTGGTGGCGGGGAGCTGTTTTTT.

This chain joins TRBV29-1 and TRBJ2-1, with unresolved D. This CDR3 comprises 10 residues. Germline values: CDR1 SQVTM, CDR2 ANQGSEA. V gave up 7 bases and J gave up 5 bases, with 6 bases separating them. DNA for the CDR3: TGCAGCGCTTCTCACAATGAGCAGTTCTTC. It translates to CSASHNEQFF.

The chain recombines TRBV7-6 with TRBJ2-1, with 12 bases matching TRBD2. CDR1 is SGHVS and CDR2 is FNYEAQ in the germline V gene. The CDR3 totals 18 residues. Trimming at V came to 5 bases and at J to 8 bases, leaving 16 bases not matched to a gene. CDR3 nucleotide sequence: TGTGCCAGCAGCCTGACTACGGCGCTAGCGGGAGGGCCCCATGAGCAGTTCTTC. Its protein product is CASSLTTALAGGPHEQFF.

The chain has TRBV27 and TRBJ2-7; D not resolved. CDR1 is MNHEY, CDR2 SMNVEV, per germline (reference sequence). This CDR3 has 14 residues. V was trimmed by 1 base and J by 2 bases, leaving 9 bases between them. The CDR3 bases are TGTGCCAGCAGTTTATGGGGAAAGGCCTACGAGCAGTACTTC. It yields the protein CASSLWGKAYEQYF.

The chain links TRBV6-6 to TRBJ1-1; TRBD1 might be the D (5 bases). V was cut by 6 bases and J by 1 base, with 6 bases left in between. Per the germline V gene, CDR1 is MNHNY and CDR2 is SVGAGI (reference sequence). CDR3 length equals 12 residues. CDR3 nucleotides: TGTGCCAGCAGGGGGCCGAACACTGAAGCTTTCTTT. This gives the protein CASRGPNTEAFF.

The V and J genes are TRBV7-7 and TRBJ2-7; TRBD1 agrees at 8 bases. The CDR3 extends over 14 amino acids. After removal of 3 bases from V and 7 bases from J, the junction contained 8 bases not matched to a gene. The germline V gene has CDR1 SSHAT and CDR2 FNYEAQ (reference sequence). CDR3 DNA: TGTGCCAGCAGCTTGAGGCAGGGGGCGGGTGAGCAGTACTTC. It translates to CASSLRQGAGEQYF.

This chain connects TRBV29-1 to TRBJ2-6, with D possibly matching TRBD2 (6 bases). Germline V gene sequence: CDR1 SQVTM, CDR2 ANQGSEA. V was clipped by 7 bases and J by 4 bases, with 14 bases between them. The CDR3 contains 14 residues. This CDR3 reads CSALGGTGANVLTF. CDR3 in DNA: TGCAGCGCCCTGGGAGGAACAGGGGCCAACGTCCTGACTTTC.

The CDR3 loop reads CASSRQGAEDTQYF. The CDR3 nucleotides read TGTGCCAGCAGTCGTCAGGGGGCGGAAGATACGCAGTATTTT. V usage is TRBV28 and J usage is TRBJ2-3; 8 nucleotides line up with TRBD1. The CDR3 has 14 residues. Germline CDR1 is MDHEN and CDR2 is SYDVKM. Trimming removed 5 bases from V and 5 bases from J; junction bases left unmatched: 6.

The genes are TRBV28 and TRBJ2-7, with TRBD2 matching over 13 bases. Germline V gene data show CDR1 as MDHEN and CDR2 as SYDVKM. The CDR3 is made up of 17 amino acids. V shed 3 bases, J shed 1 base, and the junction held 6 bases outside the gene matches. The CDR3 nucleotides read TGTGCCAGCAGTTTTTCCAGGACTAGCGGGAGTTCCTACGAGCAGTACTTC. Amino acid sequence: CASSFSRTSGSSYEQYF.

V gene TRBV10-2 combines with J gene TRBJ1-2; D gene uncertain. V lost 3 bases, J lost 1 base, and 6 bases lay in between. The length of the CDR3 is 13 residues. Germline CDR1 reads WSHSY; CDR2 reads SAAADI. CDR3 residues: CASSEVLNYGYTF. CDR3 nucleotide sequence: TGCGCCAGCAGTGAAGTCCTTAACTATGGCTACACCTTC.

The chain has TRBV2 and TRBJ1-1; 7 bases line up with TRBD1. This CDR3 has 14 amino acids. The V gene end was trimmed by 7 bases and the J gene end by 4 bases; junction bases not matched to a gene: 9. The V gene's germline CDR1 is SNHLY and CDR2 FYNNEI. CDR3 DNA: TGTGCCAGCACCGGAGGGGGCAGGGGCACTGAAGCTTTCTTT. It codes for CASTGGGRGTEAFF. The whole variable domain, remainder taken from reference TRBV2 and TRBJ1-1, is EPEVTQTPSHQVTQMGQEVILRCVPISNHLYFYWYRQILGQKVEFLVSFYNNEISEKSEIFDDQFSVERPDGSNFTLKIRSTKLEDSAMYFCASTGGGRGTEAFFGQGTRLTVV.

The rearrangement uses TRBV2 and TRBJ2-7; 9 bases align to TRBD1. The CDR3 has 16 amino acids. Germline V CDR1 and CDR2: SNHLY, FYNNEI. Trimming took 0 bases from V and 3 from J; bases not matched to a gene: 6. Here the CDR3 DNA reads TGTGCCAGCAGTGAAGCCACAGGGGGCAAATACTACGAGCAGTACTTC. Its protein product is CASSEATGGKYYEQYF. The whole variable domain, filled in from reference TRBV2 and TRBJ2-7, reads EPEVTQTPSHQVTQMGQEVILRCVPISNHLYFYWYRQILGQKVEFLVSFYNNEISEKSEIFDDQFSVERPDGSNFTLKIRSTKLEDSAMYFCASSEATGGKYYEQYFGPGTRLTVT.

The genes are TRBV9 and TRBJ1-2; possible D gene TRBD1, 6 bases. CDR1 SGDLS and CDR2 YYNGEE come from the germline V gene. V lost 0 bases to trimming and J lost 3 bases, with 15 bases between them. This CDR3 has 16 amino acids. CDR3 bases: TGTGCCAGCAGCGTAGATATGAGGGGGATGGACTATGGCTACACCTTC. Translation gives CASSVDMRGMDYGYTF.

The V gene is TRBV11-2, the J gene TRBJ2-3, with D perhaps TRBD1 (5 bases). Germline lookup yields CDR1 SGHAT and CDR2 FQNNGV. The CDR3 length is 15 residues. The germline V and J ends were trimmed by 8 bases and 2 bases, with 17 bases remaining between them. CDR3 amino acids: CASYTRQTSTDTQYF. The CDR3 bases are TGTGCCAGCTACACCCGACAGACCTCCACAGATACGCAGTATTTT. Full variable domain (remainder filled in from reference TRBV11-2 and TRBJ2-3): EAGVAQSPRYKIIEKRQSVAFWCNPISGHATLYWYQQILGQGPKLLIQFQNNGVVDDSQLPKDRFSAERLKGVDSTLKIQPAKLEDSAVYLCASYTRQTSTDTQYFGPGTRLTVL.

The chain combines TRBV7-9 with TRBJ1-2; 9 nucleotides agree with TRBD1. CDR1 SEHNR and CDR2 FQNEAQ come from the germline V gene (reference sequence). With 5 bases clipped from V and 2 bases from J, the junction kept 9 bases outside the gene matches. This CDR3 contains 16 residues. The CDR3 sequence is CASSPAGQGHNYGYTF. CDR3 nucleotide sequence: TGTGCCAGCAGCCCGGCGGGACAGGGACACAACTATGGCTACACCTTC.

For the CDR3, the DNA is TGTGCCAGCAGCTCCCCGGGACAGCCCTACGAGCAGTACTTC. Translation gives CASSSPGQPYEQYF. The chain links TRBV13 to TRBJ2-7; 7 nucleotides line up with TRBD1. This CDR3 has 14 amino acids. Germline CDR1 is PRHDT and CDR2 is FYEKMQ (reference sequence). V was pared by 4 bases and J by 2 bases, with 5 bases of the junction left unmatched. Variable domain in full (rest from reference TRBV13 and TRBJ2-7): AAGVIQSPRHLIKEKRETATLKCYPIPRHDTVYWYQQGPGQDPQFLISFYEKMQSDKGSIPDRFSAQQFSDYHSELNMSSLELGDSALYFCASSSPGQPYEQYFGPGTRLTVT.

This chain's CDR3 is CASKTDQETQYF. CDR3 coding DNA: TGCGCCAGCAAGACGGACCAAGAGACCCAGTACTTC. The chain links TRBV4-1 to TRBJ2-5, with D unresolved. V was cut by 7 bases and J by 0 bases, with 6 bases left in between. CDR1 is MGHRA and CDR2 is YSYEKL in the germline V gene. The CDR3 contains 12 residues.

For this clone: This sample includes further DNA sequences coding for the same CDR3. The rearrangement uses TRBV7-9 and TRBJ2-6; no definite D call. The CDR3 covers 14 residues. Trimming removed 3 bases from V and 1 base from J, with 4 bases in between. Per germline, CDR1 SEHNR and CDR2 FQNEAQ (reference sequence). CDR3 protein: CASSLSSGANVLTF. In nucleotides, the CDR3 is TGTGCCAGCAGCTTGTCATCTGGGGCCAACGTCCTGACTTTC.

The CDR3 coding sequence is TGTGCCAGCAGTTTGGCGCTCCCTGGCGACACAGATACGCAGTATTTT. Its protein is CASSLALPGDTDTQYF. This chain connects TRBV28 to TRBJ2-3; D remains ambiguous. Germline CDR1 is MDHEN and CDR2 is SYDVKM. V dropped 3 bases and J dropped 2 bases, with 15 bases sitting between them. CDR3 length equals 16 residues. The full variable domain, its missing parts supplied by reference TRBV28 and TRBJ2-3, is DVKVTQSSRYLVKRTGEKVFLECVQDMDHENMFWYRQDPGLGLRLIYFSYDVKMKEKGDIPEGYSVSREKKERFSLILESASTNQTSMYLCASSLALPGDTDTQYFGPGTRLTVL.

The chain is built from TRBV27 and TRBJ2-7; D gene unclear. The germline V gene has CDR1 MNHEY and CDR2 SMNVEV (reference sequence). V shed 6 bases and J shed 6 bases, with 18 bases lying between them. The CDR3 totals 14 residues. The CDR3 loop reads CASRSRPGLGEQYF. CDR3 nucleotide sequence: TGTGCCAGCAGAAGTCGGCCGGGTCTCGGCGAGCAGTACTTC.